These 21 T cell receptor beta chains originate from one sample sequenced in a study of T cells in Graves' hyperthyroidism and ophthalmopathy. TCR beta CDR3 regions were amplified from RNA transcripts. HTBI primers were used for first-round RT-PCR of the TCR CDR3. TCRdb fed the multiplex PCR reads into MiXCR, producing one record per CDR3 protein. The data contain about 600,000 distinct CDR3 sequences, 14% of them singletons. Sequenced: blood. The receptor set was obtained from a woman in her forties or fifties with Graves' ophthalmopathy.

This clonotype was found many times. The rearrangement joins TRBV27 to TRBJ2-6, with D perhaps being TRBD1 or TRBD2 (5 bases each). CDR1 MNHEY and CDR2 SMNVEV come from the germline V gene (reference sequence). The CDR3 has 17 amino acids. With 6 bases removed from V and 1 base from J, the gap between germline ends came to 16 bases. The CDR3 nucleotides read TGTGCCAGCAGGGGAGCGCAGGGAATATCTGGGGCCAACGTCCTGACTTTC. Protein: CASRGAQGISGANVLTF.

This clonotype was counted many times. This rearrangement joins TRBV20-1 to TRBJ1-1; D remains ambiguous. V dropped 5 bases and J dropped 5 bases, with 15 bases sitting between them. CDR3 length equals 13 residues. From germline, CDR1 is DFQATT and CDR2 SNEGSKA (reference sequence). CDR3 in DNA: TGCAGTGCTGCCCGATACAGAGGGACTGAAGCTTTCTTT. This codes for CSAARYRGTEAFF.

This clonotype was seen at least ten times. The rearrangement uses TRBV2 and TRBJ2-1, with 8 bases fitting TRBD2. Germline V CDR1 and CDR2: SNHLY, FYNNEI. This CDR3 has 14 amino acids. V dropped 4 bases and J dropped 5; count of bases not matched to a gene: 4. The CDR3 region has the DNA TGTGCCAGCAGTGCGGGACTAGGAGACAATGAGCAGTTCTTC. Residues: CASSAGLGDNEQFF.

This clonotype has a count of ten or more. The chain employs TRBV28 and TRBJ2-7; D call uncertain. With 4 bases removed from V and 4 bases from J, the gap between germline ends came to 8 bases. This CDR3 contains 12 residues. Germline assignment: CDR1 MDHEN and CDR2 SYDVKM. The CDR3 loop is CASSSPLYEQYF. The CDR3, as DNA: TGTGCCAGCAGTTCCCCCTTATACGAGCAGTACTTC.

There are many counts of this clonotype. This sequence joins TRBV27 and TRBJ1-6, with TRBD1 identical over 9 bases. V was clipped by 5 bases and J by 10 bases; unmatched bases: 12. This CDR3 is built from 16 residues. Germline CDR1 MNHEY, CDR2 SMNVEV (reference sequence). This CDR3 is CASSPHRGQGYSPLHF. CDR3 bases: TGTGCCAGCAGTCCCCACAGAGGACAGGGGTACTCACCCCTCCACTTT.

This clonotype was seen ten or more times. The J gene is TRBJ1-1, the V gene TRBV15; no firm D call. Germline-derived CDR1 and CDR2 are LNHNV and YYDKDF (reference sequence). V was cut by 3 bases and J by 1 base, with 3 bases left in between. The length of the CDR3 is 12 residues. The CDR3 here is CATSSGNTEAFF. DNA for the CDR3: TGTGCCACCAGCAGTGGGAACACTGAAGCTTTCTTT.

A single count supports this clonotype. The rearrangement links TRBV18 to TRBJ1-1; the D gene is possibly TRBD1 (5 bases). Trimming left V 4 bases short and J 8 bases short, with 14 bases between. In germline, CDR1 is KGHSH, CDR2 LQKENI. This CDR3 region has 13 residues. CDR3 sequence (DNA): TGTGCCAGCTCACGGACACAGGTTCTGGAAGCTTTCTTT. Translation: CASSRTQVLEAFF.

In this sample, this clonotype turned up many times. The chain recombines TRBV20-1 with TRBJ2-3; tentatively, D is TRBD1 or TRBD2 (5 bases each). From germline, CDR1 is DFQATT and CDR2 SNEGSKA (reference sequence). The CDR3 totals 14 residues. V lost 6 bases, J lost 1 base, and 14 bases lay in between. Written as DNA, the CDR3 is TGCAGTGCCAAAAGGGGACCTGGCACAGATACGCAGTATTTT. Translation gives CSAKRGPGTDTQYF.

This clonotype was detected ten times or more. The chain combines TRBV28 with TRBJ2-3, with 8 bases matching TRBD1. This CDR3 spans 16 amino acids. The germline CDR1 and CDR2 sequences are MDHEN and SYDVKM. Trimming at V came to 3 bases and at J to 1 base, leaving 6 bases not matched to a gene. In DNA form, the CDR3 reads TGTGCCAGCAGTTTTTTCGGGACAGGTCGCACAGATACGCAGTATTTT. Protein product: CASSFFGTGRTDTQYF.

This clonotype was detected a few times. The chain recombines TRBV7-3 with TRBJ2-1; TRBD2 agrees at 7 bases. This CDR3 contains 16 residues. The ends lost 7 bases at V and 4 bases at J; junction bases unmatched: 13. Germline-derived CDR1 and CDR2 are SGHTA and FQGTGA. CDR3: CASTRVGGGGYNEQFF. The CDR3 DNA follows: TGTGCCAGCACCCGGGTGGGAGGCGGGGGTTACAATGAGCAGTTCTTC.

The chain's CDR3 is CASSRNVGTRYGYTF. Written as DNA, the CDR3 is TGTGCCAGCAGCCGGAACGTAGGGACTCGCTATGGCTACACCTTC. This rearrangement joins TRBV14 to TRBJ1-2; perhaps TRBD1 as D (5 bases). Germline-derived CDR1 and CDR2 are SGHDN and FVKESK. This CDR3 has 15 residues. V was trimmed by 4 bases and J by 4 bases, leaving 16 bases between them.

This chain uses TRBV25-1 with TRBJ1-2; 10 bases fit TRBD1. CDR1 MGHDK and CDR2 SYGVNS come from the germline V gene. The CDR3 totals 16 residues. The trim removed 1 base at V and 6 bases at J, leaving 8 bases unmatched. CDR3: CASSEFSRDRGHGYTF. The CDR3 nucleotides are TGTGCCAGCAGTGAATTTTCCCGGGACAGGGGACATGGCTACACCTTC.

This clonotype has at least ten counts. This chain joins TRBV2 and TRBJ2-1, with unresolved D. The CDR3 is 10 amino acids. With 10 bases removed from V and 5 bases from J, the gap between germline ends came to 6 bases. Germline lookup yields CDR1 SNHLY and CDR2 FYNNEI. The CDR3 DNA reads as TGTGCCATCGGAAACAATGAGCAGTTCTTC. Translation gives CAIGNNEQFF.

CDR3: CASRLFYSSYNEQFF. The CDR3 DNA reads as TGTGCCAGTAGATTATTCTACAGCTCCTACAATGAGCAGTTCTTC. The rearrangement links TRBV19 to TRBJ2-1; the D is unclear. Per germline, CDR1 LNHDA and CDR2 SQIVND (reference sequence). V was trimmed by 6 bases and J by 0 bases, leaving 12 bases between them. The CDR3 is 15 amino acids.

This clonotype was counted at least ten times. The CDR3 spells CASSSLGEGNTIYF. The DNA of the CDR3 is TGCGCCAGCAGCTCGCTCGGGGAAGGAAACACCATATATTTT. The chain uses TRBV5-1 and TRBJ1-3; D remains unclear. The CDR3 covers 14 residues. V shed 3 bases and J shed 4 bases, with 11 bases lying between them. Germline V CDR1 and CDR2: SGHRS, YFSETQ. The whole variable domain, remainder taken from reference TRBV5-1 and TRBJ1-3, is KAGVTQTPRYLIKTRGQQVTLSCSPISGHRSVSWYQQTPGQGLQFLFEYFSETQRNKGNFPGRFSGRQFSNSRSEMNVSTLELGDSALYLCASSSLGEGNTIYFGEGSWLTVV.

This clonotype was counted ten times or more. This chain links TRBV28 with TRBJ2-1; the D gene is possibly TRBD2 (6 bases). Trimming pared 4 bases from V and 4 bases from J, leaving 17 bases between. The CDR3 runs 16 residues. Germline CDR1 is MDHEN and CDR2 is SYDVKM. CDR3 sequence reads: CASSYSGKNLYNEQFF. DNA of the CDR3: TGTGCCAGCAGTTATAGCGGCAAAAACCTATACAATGAGCAGTTCTTC.

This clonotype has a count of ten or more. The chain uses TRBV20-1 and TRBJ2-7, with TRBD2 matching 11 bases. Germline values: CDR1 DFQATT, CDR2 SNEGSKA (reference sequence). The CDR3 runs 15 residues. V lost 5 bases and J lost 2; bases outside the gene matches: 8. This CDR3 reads CSAFGLAGATYEQYF. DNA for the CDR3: TGCAGTGCTTTTGGACTAGCGGGTGCAACCTACGAGCAGTACTTC.

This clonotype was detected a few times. In DNA form, the CDR3 reads TGTGCCACCAGTGATTTCGGGTTCGAGCAGTACTTC. Translated: CATSDFGFEQYF. The chain employs TRBV24-1 and TRBJ2-7; no clear D. V was trimmed by 1 base and J by 6 bases, leaving 6 bases between them. The CDR3 has 12 residues. Germline V CDR1 and CDR2: KGHDR, SFDVKD.

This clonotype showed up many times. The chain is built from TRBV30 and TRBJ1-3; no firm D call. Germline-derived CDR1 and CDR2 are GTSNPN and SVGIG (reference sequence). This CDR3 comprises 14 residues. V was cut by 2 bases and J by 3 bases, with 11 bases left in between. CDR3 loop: CAWSSGSIGNTIYF. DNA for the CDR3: TGTGCCTGGAGTTCAGGATCTATTGGAAACACCATATATTTT. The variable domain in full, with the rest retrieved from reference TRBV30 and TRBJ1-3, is SQTIHQWPATLVQPVGSPLSLECTVEGTSNPNLYWYRQAAGRGLQLLFYSVGIGQISSEVPQNLSASRPQDRQFILSSKKLLLSDSGFYLCAWSSGSIGNTIYFGEGSWLTVV.

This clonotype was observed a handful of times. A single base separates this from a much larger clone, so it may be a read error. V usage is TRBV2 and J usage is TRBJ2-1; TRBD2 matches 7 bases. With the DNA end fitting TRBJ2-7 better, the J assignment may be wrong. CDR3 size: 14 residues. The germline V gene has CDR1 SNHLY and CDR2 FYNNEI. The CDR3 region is CASMGGSSYNEQYF. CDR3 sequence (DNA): TGTGCCAGCATGGGCGGGAGTTCCTACAATGAGCAGTACTTC.

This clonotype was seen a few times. The CDR3 bases are TGTGCCAAGGGACAGTCCTTCGACGAGCAGTACTTC. It encodes CAKGQSFDEQYF. This sequence joins TRBV2 and TRBJ2-7; 7 bases line up with TRBD1. Germline loops: CDR1 SNHLY, CDR2 FYNNEI. The CDR3 contains 12 residues. Trimming took 10 bases from V and 5 from J; bases not matched to a gene: 8. The variable domain in full, with the rest retrieved from reference TRBV2 and TRBJ2-7, is EPEVTQTPSHQVTQMGQEVILRCVPISNHLYFYWYRQILGQKVEFLVSFYNNEISEKSEIFDDQFSVERPDGSNFTLKIRSTKLEDSAMYFCAKGQSFDEQYFGPGTRLTVT.